A single sample is the source of the 11 T cell receptor beta chains below, sequenced in a study of blood T cell repertoires in COVID-19. This table comes from immunoSEQ multiplex PCR, and its TCRdb copy is limited to in-frame clones, with some not included. The sample has about 150,000 clones, 70% to 90% seen once. Sequencing was performed on peripheral blood. Receptors originate from a man between 60 and 75 years old with COVID-19, enrolled during active disease.

This clone was detected once. This sequence joins TRBV3-1 (or the pseudogene TRBV3-2) and TRBJ1-2; D possibly corresponds to TRBD1 (6 bases). V was trimmed by 5 bases and J by 4 bases, leaving 17 bases between them. CDR1 is LGHDT, CDR2 YNNKEL, per germline (reference sequence). This CDR3 is 15 amino acids long. The CDR3 DNA sequence: TGTGCCAGCAGCTCACTTGGGGGCTCCGGCTATGGCTACACCTTC. Its protein product is CASSSLGGSGYGYTF.

The rearrangement links TRBV5-1 to TRBJ2-3, with 9 bases aligning to TRBD1. Germline loops: CDR1 SGHRS, CDR2 YFSETQ. The J segment lost 3 bases and the V segment lost 4 bases, leaving 6 bases of the junction unmatched. The CDR3 is made up of 15 amino acids. The DNA for the CDR3 is TGCGCCAGCAGCCTATGGACAGGGGTGACAGATACGCAGTATTTT. Its protein is CASSLWTGVTDTQYF.

On this clone: An end of the junction differs from the germline gene, which may be a read error. The gene calls are TRBV7-2 and TRBJ1-1; TRBD1 is a possible D gene (6 bases). The CDR3 is 11 amino acids. Per the germline V gene, CDR1 is SGHTA and CDR2 is FQGNSA. CDR3 sequence (DNA): TGTGCCAGCAGCTGGGGGCCTGACGCTTTCTTT. Its translation: CASSWGPDAFF. Drawing the rest from reference TRBV7-2 and TRBJ1-1, the complete variable domain is GAGVSQSPSNKVTEKGKDVELRCDPISGHTALYWYRQSLGQGLEFLIYFQGNSAPDKSGLPSDRFSAERTGGSVSTLTIQRTQQEDSAVYLCASSWGPDAFFGQGTRLTVV.

V is TRBV15 and J is TRBJ1-2; TRBD1 matches at 8 bases. In germline, CDR1 is LNHNV, CDR2 YYDKDF (reference sequence). CDR3 length equals 15 residues. The V segment lost 4 bases and the J segment 4 bases; nucleotides outside the gene matches: 8. CDR3 residues: CATSNDRGGSYGYTF. In nucleotides, the CDR3 is TGTGCCACCAGCAACGACAGGGGAGGTAGCTATGGCTACACCTTC.

Concerning this clone itself: Within the sample, other DNA sequences also encode this same CDR3. V is TRBV6-5 and J is TRBJ2-3, with no clear D. CDR3 length: 13 residues. The germline V and J ends were trimmed by 2 bases and 2 bases, with 5 bases remaining between them. CDR1 is MNHEY and CDR2 is SVGAGI in the germline V gene. The CDR3 DNA reads TGTGCCAGCAGTTACACTGACACAGATACGCAGTATTTT. It is translated as CASSYTDTDTQYF.

The chain links TRBV4-3 to TRBJ1-6; the D gene is possibly TRBD1 (5 bases). From germline, CDR1 is LGHNA and CDR2 YSLEER. The V gene lost 6 bases and the J gene lost 0 bases, with 21 bases spanning the gap. CDR3 length: 19 amino acids. As DNA, the CDR3 is TGCGCCAGCAGACGGGATGGGGGGTTTTCTGGCTCCTATAATTCACCCCTCCACTTT. The encoded protein is CASRRDGGFSGSYNSPLHF.

This clone was recorded only once. The chain combines TRBV9 with TRBJ1-6; 8 bases match TRBD1. Germline V lookup: CDR1 SGDLS, CDR2 YYNGEE. V was clipped by 2 bases and J by 0 bases; unmatched bases: 7. The CDR3 is 18 amino acids. CDR3 residues: CASSVGQVSSSYNSPLHF. The CDR3 DNA reads as TGTGCCAGCAGCGTGGGACAGGTCTCAAGCTCCTATAATTCACCCCTCCACTTT. Full variable domain (outside the CDR3, taken from reference TRBV9 and TRBJ1-6): DSGVTQTPKHLITATGQRVTLRCSPRSGDLSVYWYQQSLDQGLQFLIQYYNGEERAKGNILERFSAQQFPDLHSELNLSSLELGDSALYFCASSVGQVSSSYNSPLHFGNGTRLTVT.

This clone was seen only once. The chain is built from TRBV5-1 and TRBJ2-7, with TRBD2 as a possible D gene (5 bases). Trimming pared 4 bases from V and 2 bases from J, leaving 10 bases between. Germline V gene data show CDR1 as SGHRS and CDR2 as YFSETQ. There are 13 residues in the CDR3. CDR3 bases: TGCGCCAGCAGCGCCGGGGATACCTACGAGCAGTACTTC. Its translation: CASSAGDTYEQYF.

V usage is TRBV4-2 and J usage is TRBJ2-7, with a tentative D call TRBD2 (6 bases). Germline CDR1 is LGHNA and CDR2 is YNFKEQ. The CDR3 spans 14 residues. V lost 1 base to trimming and J lost 7 bases, with 14 bases between them. The CDR3 sequence: CASSQAGGAGEQYF. CDR3 DNA: TGTGCCAGCAGCCAAGCCGGAGGGGCGGGGGAGCAGTACTTC.

The genes are TRBV3-1 (or the pseudogene TRBV3-2) and TRBJ1-2; 7 nucleotides align to TRBD1. CDR1 is LGHDT and CDR2 is YNNKEL in the germline V gene (reference sequence). The CDR3 has 13 residues. The J segment lost 6 bases and the V segment lost 3 bases, leaving 4 bases of the junction unmatched. This CDR3 reads CASSHYTGDGYTF. CDR3 DNA: TGTGCCAGCAGCCACTACACAGGGGATGGCTACACCTTC.

CDR3 bases: TGTGCCAGCAGCTGGGGACAGGGTAGAATCGATGAGCAGTTCTTC. It is translated as CASSWGQGRIDEQFF. V usage is TRBV11-3 and J usage is TRBJ2-1; 9 positions agree with TRBD1. CDR3 length: 15 amino acids. Germline CDR1 and CDR2: SGHNT and YENEEA. Losses at the gene ends were 4 bases for V and 8 bases for J; bases not matched to a gene: 9. Filled out from reference TRBV11-3 and TRBJ2-1, the complete variable domain reads EAGVVQSPRYKIIEKKQPVAFWCNPISGHNTLYWYLQNLGQGPELLIRYENEEAVDDSQLPKDRFSAERLKGVDSTLKIQPAELGDSAVYLCASSWGQGRIDEQFFGPGTRLTVL.